Sequencing of this T cell receptor (beta chain) was carried out in a study of T-cell memory formation after mild COVID-19. The V segment lost 5 bases and the J segment 7 bases; nucleotides outside the gene matches: 10. The CDR3 extends over 14 amino acids. TCRdb used MiXCR to reprocess the 5' RACE reads, holding one entry per CDR3 protein. The sample consists of hundreds of thousands of distinct CDR3 sequences, 15% to 20% of them appearing once. The rearrangement links TRBV12-3 or TRBV12-4 to TRBJ2-7, with TRBD2 matching over 8 bases. Sequencing was carried out using PBMCs or a T cell subset sorted from them (not recorded which). The TCR sequence derives from an adult woman who had mild COVID-19 (a few samples of this study predate the infection). Cell type and time point are not known. CDR3 amino acids: CASSDGGREDEQYF. Here the CDR3 DNA reads TGTGCCAGCAGTGACGGGGGGCGGGAGGATGAGCAGTACTTC.